Only one count was recorded for the clone carrying this TCR beta chain. Its cognate antigen is unknown. Investigators spread the genomic DNA of each subset evenly over several immunoSEQ plates. In the authors' workflow: ImmunoSEQ gave junction-only sequences without quality scores, so filtering differed. Profiling relied on immunoSEQ multiplex PCR, and the TCRdb table lists in-frame clones only, not all of them. Clone size and V and J calls were adopted from that table, with D and trimming inferred from the DNA. The profile shows around 480,000 clones, about 80% of them singletons. Adults of Caucasian background living in Nashville, Tennessee made up all donors. These data belong to a study of shared clonotypes between healthy human individuals. Study observations and caveats: Sequencing depth was expected to influence donor clonotype sharing.

The CDR3 is 15 residues long. The V gene's germline CDR1 is SNHLY and CDR2 FYNNEI. Trimming shortened V by 4 bases and J by 2 bases, and 9 bases separated the two germline ends. J is TRBJ2-6 and V is TRBV2, with D unclear. The sequenced material came from PBMCs. The sequence was obtained from a woman aged 40 to 50 in good health. Some clones in this sample may be carry-over from other donors' samples. CDR3 residues: CASSVLAAGANVLTF. The DNA of the CDR3 is TGTGCCAGCAGTGTATTGGCTGCTGGGGCCAACGTCCTGACTTTC.